This record covers a single T cell receptor beta chain. Its specificity is not known. The junction differs from germline at one of its ends, possibly a read error. The template was RNA from unsorted bulk tissue. Distant lung tissue was collected more than 3 cm away from the tumor edge. Newly diagnosed lung cancer patients had thoracic surgery in China, August–November 2014, without prior chemotherapy. This sample was included in a study of tumor and adjacent non-tumor tissue in lung cancer. Study-wide background: Samples averaged about 3.8 million productive TCRbeta reads each.

Study-wide findings and caveats: Patients with more diverse tumor TCRs had worse survival.

Germline V gives CDR1 SGHAT, CDR2 FQNNGV. The CDR3 is made up of 15 amino acids. A modified ARM-PCR protocol with three rounds of nested PCR amplified TCRbeta. Each CDR3 protein gets one entry after TCRdb re-called the multiplex PCR reads with MiXCR. The table lists some 97,000 distinct CDR3 sequences, less than 75% of them singletons. Source material: distant non-tumor lung tissue. This receptor was obtained from a man aged 25-45 years with non-small cell lung cancer. The chain is built from TRBV11-2 and TRBJ2-1, with 7 bases identical to TRBD2. CDR3 region: CVSSLSGVYYNEQFF. The CDR3 bases are TGTGTCAGCAGCTTAAGCGGGGTCTACTACAATGAGCAGTTCTTC.